These 29 T cell receptor beta chains originate from one sample sequenced in a study of blood T cell repertoires in COVID-19. The repertoire was sequenced with immunoSEQ multiplex PCR; TCRdb's copy has only in-frame clones and lacks some. The sample lists approximately 220,000 clones; 84% were seen once. The sample taken for sequencing was PBMCs or T cells enriched from blood (not recorded which). The receptors shown here come from a woman in her thirties or forties who had recovered from COVID-19.

V gene TRBV4-3 combines with J gene TRBJ2-1; 9 nucleotides agree with TRBD2. CDR1 and CDR2 from the germline V gene are LGHNA and YSLEER. V was clipped by 0 bases and J by 0 bases; unmatched bases: 9. This CDR3 region has 19 residues. The CDR3 nucleotides read TGCGCCAGCAGCCAAGACTCTAGCGGGAACACTCGCTCCTACAATGAGCAGTTCTTC. Translation gives CASSQDSSGNTRSYNEQFF.

In nucleotides, the CDR3 is TGTGCCAGCTCACCGGGCCGCACAGATACGCAGTATTTT. As protein: CASSPGRTDTQYF. The genes are TRBV18 and TRBJ2-3; the D is unclear. Per germline, CDR1 KGHSH and CDR2 LQKENI. The CDR3 is 13 amino acids. V shed 3 bases and J shed 1 base, with 5 bases lying between them.

The rearrangement links TRBV19 to TRBJ1-1; D not resolved. The germline V and J ends were trimmed by 1 base and 11 bases, with 11 bases remaining between them. CDR3 length equals 12 residues. Looked up from germline, CDR1 is LNHDA and CDR2 is SQIVND (reference sequence). CDR3 nucleotide sequence: TGTGCCAGTAGTATAGCGCCCTCTCGGGCTTTCTTT. As protein: CASSIAPSRAFF.

This CDR3 reads CASSLDGTTYNEQFF. The DNA for the CDR3 is TGCGCCAGCAGCTTAGATGGGACAACCTACAATGAGCAGTTCTTC. J is TRBJ2-1 and V is TRBV5-1, with a possible D match to TRBD1 (6 bases). Germline loops: CDR1 SGHRS, CDR2 YFSETQ. V lost 2 bases and J 2 bases, leaving 11 bases between the germline ends. CDR3 length: 15 residues.

This rearrangement joins TRBV7-8 to TRBJ2-2; TRBD2 is a possible D gene (7 bases). Germline CDR1 reads SGHVS; CDR2 reads FQNEAQ. This CDR3 is built from 17 residues. V gave up 1 base and J gave up 3 bases, with 15 bases separating them. The CDR3 sequence is CASSLVFRGADTGELFF. In nucleotides, the CDR3 is TGTGCCAGCAGCTTAGTATTTCGGGGGGCCGACACCGGGGAGCTGTTTTTT.

CDR3 region: CASSVEAEPSYEQYF. As DNA, the CDR3 is TGTGCCAGCAGCGTAGAAGCGGAACCCTCCTACGAGCAGTACTTC. The rearrangement links TRBV9 to TRBJ2-7; possible D gene TRBD2, 5 bases. Germline CDR1 SGDLS, CDR2 YYNGEE. Trimming stripped 0 bases from V and 0 bases from J, with 10 bases between. This CDR3 spans 15 amino acids.

V usage is TRBV2 and J usage is TRBJ1-4; D call uncertain. This CDR3 has 15 amino acids. Germline V gene data show CDR1 as SNHLY and CDR2 as FYNNEI. V was trimmed by 2 bases and J by 4 bases, leaving 11 bases between them. CDR3 in amino acids: CASSESSGGNEKLFF. The CDR3 DNA sequence: TGTGCCAGCAGTGAATCGTCAGGAGGTAATGAAAAACTGTTTTTT.

The V gene is TRBV18, the J gene TRBJ2-2, with D tentatively TRBD1 (6 bases). V lost 0 bases, J lost 4 bases, and 12 bases lay in between. The CDR3 spans 16 residues. Germline CDR1 KGHSH, CDR2 LQKENI. The CDR3 loop is CASSPPTGGRTGELFF. CDR3 nucleotides: TGTGCCAGCTCACCACCGACTGGGGGCCGCACCGGGGAGCTGTTTTTT.

The genes are TRBV7-2 and TRBJ1-2; D remains unclear. The V end lost 1 base, the J end lost 0 bases, and 6 bases lay between the germline ends. This CDR3 has 14 amino acids. CDR1 and CDR2 (germline): SGHTA, FQGNSA. This CDR3 reads CASSLDATNYGYTF. The CDR3 DNA follows: TGTGCCAGCAGCTTAGATGCTACTAACTATGGCTACACCTTC.

The rearrangement links TRBV24-1 to TRBJ2-3; weak D call: TRBD2 (6 bases). Between the trimmed V and J ends, which lost 3 bases and 5 bases, there was a span of 11 bases. The CDR3 loop spans 14 amino acids. Germline CDR1 reads KGHDR; CDR2 reads SFDVKD. CDR3 amino acids: CATSDGGRRDTQYF. The CDR3 nucleotides read TGTGCCACCAGTGATGGGGGGAGAAGAGATACGCAGTATTTT.

V and J are TRBV28 and TRBJ2-2; tentative D call: TRBD2 (6 bases). The CDR3 has 13 amino acids. V shed 7 bases and J shed 5 bases, with 11 bases lying between them. Germline V gene lookup returns CDR1 MDHEN and CDR2 SYDVKM. This CDR3 reads CASINGGTGELFF. The CDR3 nucleotides are TGTGCCAGCATCAACGGGGGAACCGGGGAGCTGTTTTTT.

This chain links TRBV12-5 with TRBJ2-2, with D tentatively TRBD1 (6 bases). The CDR3 is made up of 13 amino acids. Germline lookup yields CDR1 LGHNT and CDR2 FRNRAP. The V end lost 5 bases, the J end lost 9 bases, and 13 bases lay between the germline ends. The CDR3 coding sequence is TGTGCTAGTGGTCATCAGGGGAACCGGGAGCTGTTTTTT. Translating it yields CASGHQGNRELFF.

The chain uses TRBV11-2 and TRBJ2-2, with TRBD2 identical over 8 bases. The V gene's germline CDR1 is SGHAT and CDR2 FQNNGV. The CDR3 extends over 17 amino acids. With V trimmed by 2 bases and J by 6 bases, 11 bases remained unmatched. As DNA, the CDR3 is TGTGCCAGCAGCTTAATGTTCGGGAGGGTACGAGCCGGGGAGCTGTTTTTT. Protein product: CASSLMFGRVRAGELFF.

The chain uses TRBV3-1 (or the pseudogene TRBV3-2) and TRBJ2-5, with TRBD2 matching 9 bases. The CDR3 runs 16 residues. CDR1 is LGHDT, CDR2 YNNKEL, per germline (reference sequence). Trimming cost V 0 bases and J 4 bases; bases outside gene matches: 6. CDR3 sequence reads: CASSQDSGRGVETQYF. DNA of the CDR3: TGTGCCAGCAGCCAAGATAGCGGGAGAGGAGTAGAGACCCAGTACTTC.

This chain joins TRBV19 and TRBJ1-5; TRBD1 is a possible D gene (6 bases). Germline CDR1 reads LNHDA; CDR2 reads SQIVND (reference sequence). This CDR3 is 14 amino acids long. With 6 bases removed from V and 6 bases from J, the gap between germline ends came to 15 bases. Here the CDR3 reads CASREGGTSQPQHF. CDR3 DNA sequence: TGTGCCAGTAGGGAGGGGGGGACCAGTCAGCCCCAGCATTTT.

V usage is TRBV24-1 and J usage is TRBJ2-5; D possibly corresponds to TRBD1 (5 bases). Deletions cut 6 bases from V and 2 bases from J, with 6 bases between. The CDR3 contains 12 residues. Germline V gene data show CDR1 as KGHDR and CDR2 as SFDVKD. DNA of the CDR3: TGTGCCACCAGTCCAGGGCAAGAGACCCAGTACTTC. This gives the protein CATSPGQETQYF.

The V and J genes are TRBV2 and TRBJ2-2, with 9 bases matching TRBD1. Trimming cost V 3 bases and J 1 base; bases outside gene matches: 3. Per the germline V gene, CDR1 is SNHLY and CDR2 is FYNNEI. CDR3 length: 16 residues. The CDR3 sequence: CASSDRGQGNTGELFF. DNA of the CDR3: TGTGCCAGCAGTGATAGGGGACAGGGGAACACCGGGGAGCTGTTTTTT. The variable domain in full, with the rest retrieved from reference TRBV2 and TRBJ2-2, is EPEVTQTPSHQVTQMGQEVILRCVPISNHLYFYWYRQILGQKVEFLVSFYNNEISEKSEIFDDQFSVERPDGSNFTLKIRSTKLEDSAMYFCASSDRGQGNTGELFFGEGSRLTVL.

J is TRBJ2-1 and V is TRBV5-4, with 10 bases identical to TRBD2. Germline assignment: CDR1 SGHNT and CDR2 YYREEE (reference sequence). V lost 5 bases to trimming and J lost 6 bases; unmatched junction nucleotides: 8. The CDR3 sequence is 15 residues long. Written as DNA, the CDR3 is TGTGCCAGCAGTCCCGGGACTAGCGTAGGCAATGAGCAGTTCTTC. This encodes CASSPGTSVGNEQFF.

V is TRBV5-4 and J is TRBJ1-4; maybe TRBD1 (6 bases). Trimming took off 2 bases at V and 7 bases at J, with 12 bases between the two ends. This CDR3 has 14 amino acids. From germline, CDR1 is SGHNT and CDR2 YYREEE (reference sequence). The CDR3 coding sequence is TGTGCCAGCAGCTTCGGCAGGGGTGGTGAAAAACTGTTTTTT. Protein: CASSFGRGGEKLFF.

This chain connects TRBV3-1 (or the pseudogene TRBV3-2) to TRBJ2-2; D not resolved. Germline V gene sequence: CDR1 LGHDT, CDR2 YNNKEL (reference sequence). Between the trimmed V and J ends, which lost 1 base and 6 bases, there was a span of 6 bases. The CDR3 extends over 13 amino acids. CDR3 in amino acids: CASSQGYSGELFF. The CDR3 nucleotides read TGTGCCAGCAGCCAAGGTTATTCCGGGGAGCTGTTTTTT.

V and J are TRBV27 and TRBJ2-7; D might be TRBD1 (6 bases). V lost 3 bases and J 2 bases, leaving 14 bases between the germline ends. Germline values: CDR1 MNHEY, CDR2 SMNVEV (reference sequence). The length of the CDR3 is 15 residues. This chain's CDR3 is CASSFFRQGPYEQYF. The CDR3 DNA follows: TGTGCCAGCAGTTTTTTCCGGCAGGGGCCCTACGAGCAGTACTTC.

This chain connects TRBV10-1 to TRBJ2-7; no clear D. The CDR3 is 12 residues long. Trimming cost V 2 bases and J 1 base, with 3 bases left between them. Germline V gives CDR1 WNHNN, CDR2 SYGVQD (reference sequence). DNA of the CDR3: TGCGCCAGCAGTGAGCTGTCCTACGAGCAGTACTTC. This sequence encodes CASSELSYEQYF.

About this clone: A junction boundary mismatches the germline segment, possibly from a read error. CDR3 loop: CASSLGLMDRELYF. CDR3 in DNA: TGTGCCAGCAGTTTAGGGCTAATGGACAGGGAGTTATATTTC. The V and J genes are TRBV28 and TRBJ2-7; 8 nucleotides match TRBD1. The CDR3 is 14 residues long. Germline V gene sequence: CDR1 MDHEN, CDR2 SYDVKM.

CDR3 loop: CSGTDRGRADTQYF. DNA of the CDR3: TGCAGCGGGACCGACAGGGGGCGTGCAGATACGCAGTATTTT. The rearrangement uses TRBV29-1 and TRBJ2-3, with 10 bases lining up with TRBD1. The V and J ends lost 7 bases and 4 bases, in that order; junction bases with no gene match: 8. Germline CDR1 is SQVTM and CDR2 is ANQGSEA. The CDR3 spans 14 residues.

This rearrangement joins TRBV5-4 to TRBJ2-1; 13 nucleotides align to TRBD2. Germline V gene data show CDR1 as SGHNT and CDR2 as YYREEE (reference sequence). The CDR3 is 16 amino acids. With V trimmed by 3 bases and J by 8 bases, 8 bases remained unmatched. CDR3: CASSSGLAGVVYEQFF. In nucleotides, the CDR3 is TGTGCCAGCAGCTCCGGACTAGCGGGAGTCGTCTATGAGCAGTTCTTC.

The chain has TRBV2 and TRBJ1-6, with D maybe TRBD1 (6 bases). V was cut by 7 bases and J by 6 bases, with 16 bases left in between. The CDR3 is 15 residues long. From germline, CDR1 is SNHLY and CDR2 FYNNEI. The CDR3 DNA is TGTGCCAGCAAAGGACAGACAGGTCGTAATTCACCCCTCCACTTT. It is translated as CASKGQTGRNSPLHF.

This chain uses TRBV28 with TRBJ2-1, with 11 bases identical to TRBD2. V dropped 3 bases and J dropped 4; count of bases not matched to a gene: 11. The germline gives CDR1 MDHEN, CDR2 SYDVKM. The CDR3 runs 18 residues. DNA for the CDR3: TGTGCCAGCAGTTTCCTAATACCAATAGCGGGAGGGTACAATGAGCAGTTCTTC. Its translation: CASSFLIPIAGGYNEQFF.

The genes are TRBV7-2 and TRBJ2-3; 14 bases match TRBD2. V shed 1 base and J 0 bases; nucleotides not matched to a gene: 3. Per germline, CDR1 SGHTA and CDR2 FQGNSA. The CDR3 is 18 residues long. The CDR3 DNA reads TGTGCCAGCAGCTTAGGACTAGCGGGAGGGACTAGCACAGATACGCAGTATTTT. It encodes CASSLGLAGGTSTDTQYF.

J is TRBJ1-4 and V is TRBV6-1, with 8 bases aligning to TRBD1. The length of the CDR3 is 20 residues. From germline, CDR1 is MNHNS and CDR2 SASEGT. V trimming: 2 bases; J trimming: 0 bases; junction bases outside the gene matches: 14. CDR3 sequence (DNA): TGTGCCAGCAGTGAATGGAACGGACAGGGCGTCGGTGCAACTAATGAAAAACTGTTTTTT. This codes for CASSEWNGQGVGATNEKLFF.